These T cell receptor beta chains were read from a single sample in a study of blood T cell repertoires in COVID-19. Some clones are missing from TCRdb's copy, which holds only in-frame ones; the method was immunoSEQ multiplex PCR. The sample lists around 110,000 clones, around 83% seen once, with about 1.3% in the top ten. Sequenced: peripheral blood. Receptors were obtained from a man between 35 and 55 years old with acute or convalescent COVID-19. Each CDR3 is given without its conserved first and last residue.

CDR3: AISRSGGTGDTQY; J: TRBJ2-3; V: TRBV10-3; length: 13
CDR3: ASSRVKEEKLF; J: TRBJ1-4; V: TRBV18; length: 11
CDR3: ASSQSPGLSGTQY; J: TRBJ2-5; V: TRBV4-2; length: 13
CDR3: ASSFRTGLTDTQY; J: TRBJ2-3; V: TRBV11-1; length: 13
CDR3: ASRPEGVPRETQY; J: TRBJ2-5; V: TRBV5-1; length: 13
CDR3: ASSSRGPRQPQH; J: TRBJ1-5; V: TRBV6-5; length: 12
CDR3: ASRRQGSTDTQY; J: TRBJ2-3; V: TRBV27; length: 12
CDR3: ASRDRDTTYEQY; J: TRBJ2-7; V: TRBV21-1; length: 12
CDR3: ASSPGQGVETQY; J: TRBJ2-5; V: TRBV4-1; length: 12
CDR3: ASSYSLGRGNSPLH; J: TRBJ1-6; V: TRBV6-5; length: 14
CDR3: ASSFGPGLANTGELF; J: TRBJ2-2; V: TRBV5-1; length: 15
CDR3: ASSYVANYGYT; J: TRBJ1-2; V: TRBV6-6; length: 11
CDR3: ASSRDRGLIEQF; J: TRBJ2-1; V: TRBV6-5; length: 12
CDR3: ASSLRTGGPTDTQY; J: TRBJ2-3; V: TRBV5-1; length: 14
CDR3: ASSDGIRRGTDTQY; J: TRBJ2-3; V: TRBV5-1; length: 14
CDR3: ASSDPLGQQITSGANVLT; J: TRBJ2-6; V: TRBV6-4; length: 18
CDR3: ASSPPDRGREQY; J: TRBJ2-7; V: TRBV4-2; length: 12
CDR3: ASSPVGTGLSTDTQY; J: TRBJ2-3; V: TRBV3-1/TRBV3-2; length: 15
CDR3: ASSLMGQGTGELF; J: TRBJ2-2; V: TRBV7-3; length: 13
CDR3: ASSPGSPYNSPLH; J: TRBJ1-6; V: TRBV18; length: 13
CDR3: ASSLGTVASNEQF; J: TRBJ2-1; V: TRBV5-1; length: 13
CDR3: ASSKEGREGEKLF; J: TRBJ1-4; V: TRBV21-1; length: 13
CDR3: ASSPGGRRSGKLF; J: TRBJ1-4; V: TRBV7-2; length: 13
CDR3: ASSMGRGETQY; J: TRBJ2-5; V: TRBV18; length: 11
CDR3: ATSTSANTGELF; J: TRBJ2-2; V: TRBV24-1; length: 12
CDR3: ASSIDRGRREDTQY; J: TRBJ2-3; V: TRBV5-1; length: 14
CDR3: ASHQQARNTEAF; J: TRBJ1-1; V: TRBV30; length: 12
CDR3: ASSFTGVNTGELF; J: TRBJ2-2; V: TRBV5-1; length: 13
CDR3: ATSDLYEQY; J: TRBJ2-7; V: TRBV24-1; length: 9
CDR3: ASSLGGGAVSGYT; J: TRBJ1-2; V: TRBV5-4; length: 13
CDR3: ASRGFQETQY; J: TRBJ2-5; V: TRBV7-9; length: 10
CDR3: ASSPQYGVARTQY; J: TRBJ2-3; V: TRBV18; length: 13
CDR3: ASSGARDRALADTQY; J: TRBJ2-3; V: TRBV2; length: 15
CDR3: ASRRRTGTGYGYT; J: TRBJ1-2; V: TRBV6-5; length: 13
CDR3: ASSDRGGAYEQY; J: TRBJ2-7; V: TRBV2; length: 12